The 21 T cell receptor beta chains below all came from one sample that was sequenced in a study of PD-L1 blockade in urothelial cancer. The data were produced by immunoSEQ multiplex PCR, yet TCRdb's version contains in-frame clones alone and is incomplete. Of around 19,000 clones in the sample, approximately 82% were seen once. Indicated time point: peripheral blood 6 weeks after treatment start. The source was PBMCs, collected around atezolizumab (anti-PD-L1) treatment. These receptors all come from a man aged 45-65 years with urothelial cancer.

This clone showed up just once. The chain couples TRBV5-5 to TRBJ2-5; possible D gene TRBD1, 6 bases. V dropped 4 bases and J dropped 2 bases, with 18 bases sitting between them. The CDR3 length is 16 residues. CDR1 SGHKS and CDR2 YYEKEE come from the germline V gene (reference sequence). The CDR3 spells CASSPGPGHGQETQYF. CDR3 DNA sequence: TGTGCCAGCAGCCCGGGACCGGGACACGGACAAGAGACCCAGTACTTC.

CDR3 in amino acids: CASSFRDSPLHF. In DNA, the CDR3 is TGTGCCAGCAGCTTCCGGGATTCACCCCTCCACTTT. The rearrangement uses TRBV5-6 and TRBJ1-6; no clear D gene. Germline V gene lookup returns CDR1 SGHDT and CDR2 YYEEEE. V lost 2 bases and J lost 8, with 5 bases in between. The CDR3 is 12 amino acids.

The V gene is TRBV5-6, the J gene TRBJ2-6; no reliable D call. Looked up from germline, CDR1 is SGHDT and CDR2 is YYEEEE. The V end was cut by 4 bases, the J end by 0 bases, with 5 bases between. The CDR3 is 14 residues long. CDR3 residues: CASSPPSGANVLTF. The DNA of the CDR3 is TGTGCCAGCAGCCCTCCCTCTGGGGCCAACGTCCTGACTTTC. Looking up the rest from reference TRBV5-6 and TRBJ2-6 gives the full variable domain: DAGVTQSPTHLIKTRGQQVTLRCSPKSGHDTVSWYQQALGQGPQFIFQYYEEEERQRGNFPDRFSGHQFPNYSSELNVNALLLGDSALYLCASSPPSGANVLTFGAGSRLTVL.

The chain employs TRBV13 and TRBJ2-6, with D tentatively TRBD1 (6 bases). CDR3 size: 15 residues. Trimming shortened V by 3 bases and J by 2 bases, and 8 bases separated the two germline ends. Germline values: CDR1 PRHDT, CDR2 FYEKMQ (reference sequence). DNA of the CDR3: TGTGCCAGCAGCTTCTCAGGGGCTGGGGCCAACGTCCTGACTTTC. Amino acids: CASSFSGAGANVLTF.

This sequence joins TRBV5-6 and TRBJ2-7, with TRBD2 identical over 8 bases. This CDR3 is 14 amino acids long. Germline V CDR1 and CDR2: SGHDT, YYEEEE. V was clipped by 3 bases and J by 2 bases; unmatched bases: 4. The CDR3 DNA sequence: TGTGCCAGCAGCTCATCTAGCGGGCCCTACGAGCAGTACTTC. As protein: CASSSSSGPYEQYF.

The chain has TRBV19 and TRBJ1-1, with TRBD1 matching 12 bases. Germline CDR1 reads LNHDA; CDR2 reads SQIVND (reference sequence). The CDR3 loop spans 15 amino acids. With V trimmed by 9 bases and J by 0 bases, 5 bases remained unmatched. The CDR3 spells CASAGQGAMNTEAFF. The CDR3 bases are TGTGCCAGCGCGGGACAGGGGGCGATGAACACTGAAGCTTTCTTT.

The chain has TRBV11-3 and TRBJ2-5, with 10 bases identical to TRBD2. This CDR3 has 15 amino acids. V was pared by 5 bases and J by 5 bases, with 8 bases of the junction left unmatched. CDR1 and CDR2 (germline): SGHNT, YENEEA. This chain's CDR3 is CASSPSSGSGETQYF. As DNA, the CDR3 is TGTGCCAGCAGCCCGTCTAGCGGGAGTGGTGAGACCCAGTACTTC.

The rearrangement uses TRBV2 and TRBJ2-7; 8 bases match TRBD1. The J segment lost 1 base and the V segment lost 10 bases, leaving 12 bases of the junction unmatched. Germline values: CDR1 SNHLY, CDR2 FYNNEI. This CDR3 has 15 amino acids. The CDR3, as DNA: TGTGCCACCGGGACAGGAGGCTCAATATCCTACGAGCAGTACTTC. Translating it yields CATGTGGSISYEQYF. Full variable domain (outside the CDR3, taken from reference TRBV2 and TRBJ2-7): EPEVTQTPSHQVTQMGQEVILRCVPISNHLYFYWYRQILGQKVEFLVSFYNNEISEKSEIFDDQFSVERPDGSNFTLKIRSTKLEDSAMYFCATGTGGSISYEQYFGPGTRLTVT.

This chain joins TRBV30 and TRBJ2-1; 7 bases are shared with TRBD1. The CDR3 contains 13 residues. CDR1 is GTSNPN, CDR2 SVGIG, per germline (reference sequence). V was clipped by 5 bases and J by 9 bases; unmatched bases: 10. The CDR3 DNA follows: TGTGCCTGGGTCGCTCAGGGGGTCCGTGAGCAGTTCTTC. This codes for CAWVAQGVREQFF.

V gene TRBV15 combines with J gene TRBJ2-1; TRBD1 might be the D (5 bases). Per the germline V gene, CDR1 is LNHNV and CDR2 is YYDKDF (reference sequence). This CDR3 has 12 amino acids. Trimming removed 1 base at V and 14 bases at J, with 12 bases between. The CDR3 spells CATSRADSRKFF. The CDR3 DNA is TGTGCCACCAGCAGAGCAGACAGTCGAAAGTTCTTC.

V and J are TRBV5-1 and TRBJ1-3, with a tentative D call TRBD1 (5 bases). The CDR3 consists of 16 residues. Trimming cost V 1 base and J 0 bases, with 11 bases left between them. CDR1 and CDR2 (germline): SGHRS, YFSETQ. The CDR3 region has the DNA TGCGCCAGCAGCTTGTTCCGGGGGACCTCTGGAAACACCATATATTTT. Translated: CASSLFRGTSGNTIYF.

The chain is built from TRBV28 and TRBJ1-4; perhaps TRBD1 as D (6 bases). V lost 1 base and J 8 bases, leaving 14 bases between the germline ends. From germline, CDR1 is MDHEN and CDR2 SYDVKM. The CDR3 is 15 residues long. The CDR3 region is CASSLLPGVKEKLFF. The CDR3 DNA is TGTGCCAGCAGTTTATTGCCAGGGGTGAAAGAAAAACTGTTTTTT.

The J gene is TRBJ1-5, the V gene TRBV5-5; TRBD1 aligns across 8 bases. The CDR3 has 14 residues. The germline V gene encodes CDR1 SGHKS and CDR2 YYEKEE (reference sequence). J gave up 7 bases and V 0 bases, and 3 bases lay outside the gene matches. CDR3 sequence (DNA): TGTGCCAGCAGCTTGGGGACAGGGATGCAGCCCCAGCATTTT. This gives the protein CASSLGTGMQPQHF.

V gene TRBV7-2 combines with J gene TRBJ2-5; 8 bases match TRBD1. V lost 5 bases and J lost 2; bases outside the gene matches: 4. CDR3 length: 14 residues. Per germline, CDR1 SGHTA and CDR2 FQGNSA. The DNA for the CDR3 is TGTGCCAGCAGCCCGCGGACAGGGCAAGAGACCCAGTACTTC. This translates into CASSPRTGQETQYF.

This chain links TRBV5-1 with TRBJ2-3; possibly TRBD2 for D (5 bases). Trimming stripped 0 bases from V and 6 bases from J, with 17 bases between. The CDR3 sequence is 16 residues long. Per germline, CDR1 SGHRS and CDR2 YFSETQ. This CDR3 reads CASSLGSGRVVDTQYF. DNA of the CDR3: TGCGCCAGCAGCTTGGGGAGCGGACGGGTCGTGGATACGCAGTATTTT. The full variable domain, in which reference TRBV5-1 and TRBJ2-3 provide the parts outside the CDR3, is KAGVTQTPRYLIKTRGQQVTLSCSPISGHRSVSWYQQTPGQGLQFLFEYFSETQRNKGNFPGRFSGRQFSNSRSEMNVSTLELGDSALYLCASSLGSGRVVDTQYFGPGTRLTVL.

The chain couples TRBV10-3 to TRBJ2-1; a possible D gene is TRBD2 (5 bases). V shed 2 bases and J shed 8 bases, with 16 bases lying between them. The CDR3 totals 15 residues. CDR1 and CDR2 (germline): ENHRY, SYGVKD. The CDR3: CAISEQVEGADEQFF. CDR3 sequence (DNA): TGTGCCATCAGTGAGCAGGTAGAGGGCGCGGATGAGCAGTTCTTC.

This chain connects TRBV6-1 to TRBJ2-5; 7 bases are shared with TRBD1. J gave up 1 base and V 0 bases, and 26 bases lay outside the gene matches. Germline V gene sequence: CDR1 MNHNS, CDR2 SASEGT. The CDR3 totals 23 residues. This CDR3 reads CASSEALRIGGFRGRLPQETQYF. CDR3 nucleotide sequence: TGTGCCAGCAGTGAAGCCCTTCGGATAGGGGGATTTAGGGGGCGCCTCCCCCAAGAGACCCAGTACTTC.

The chain is built from TRBV5-1 and TRBJ2-3; no definite D call. This CDR3 spans 16 amino acids. Deletions cut 4 bases from V and 2 bases from J, with 17 bases between. CDR1 SGHRS and CDR2 YFSETQ come from the germline V gene. The CDR3 loop reads CASSLEWAGPTDTQYF. Here the CDR3 DNA reads TGCGCCAGCAGCCTGGAATGGGCTGGGCCCACAGATACGCAGTATTTT.

The rearrangement uses TRBV6-5 and TRBJ1-1, with a weak D call TRBD1 (5 bases). The V end was cut by 0 bases, the J end by 6 bases, with 14 bases between. The CDR3 has 15 residues. Germline CDR1 reads MNHEY; CDR2 reads SVGAGI. The CDR3 coding sequence is TGTGCCAGCAGTTACTCGAACCGGGGGAGCGCTGAAGCTTTCTTT. This codes for CASSYSNRGSAEAFF.

The genes are TRBV19 and TRBJ1-6; no clear D gene. The CDR3 has 13 residues. From germline, CDR1 is LNHDA and CDR2 SQIVND (reference sequence). Trimming took off 6 bases at V and 0 bases at J, with 3 bases between the two ends. CDR3 protein: CASSGSYNSPLHF. CDR3 bases: TGTGCCAGTAGCGGCTCCTATAATTCACCCCTCCACTTT.

Here the CDR3 reads CASSNRGDNYGYTF. CDR3 nucleotides: TGTGCCAGCAGTAACAGGGGGGACAACTATGGCTACACCTTC. The V and J genes are TRBV2 and TRBJ1-2; 8 bases are a match to TRBD1. The CDR3 runs to 14 residues. Losses at the gene ends were 5 bases for V and 2 bases for J; bases not matched to a gene: 4. The germline CDR1 and CDR2 sequences are SNHLY and FYNNEI. Full variable domain (missing parts from reference TRBV2 and TRBJ1-2): EPEVTQTPSHQVTQMGQEVILRCVPISNHLYFYWYRQILGQKVEFLVSFYNNEISEKSEIFDDQFSVERPDGSNFTLKIRSTKLEDSAMYFCASSNRGDNYGYTFGSGTRLTVV.